The rows below give T cell receptor beta chains drawn from one sample of a study of T cells in localized non-small cell lung cancer. The assay was immunoSEQ multiplex PCR, and TCRdb's table has in-frame clones only and misses some. Of about 59,000 clones in the sample, about nine tenths were seen once. Sequences were derived from peripheral blood, sampled before any cancer treatment. The receptors were gathered from a man aged 35-75 years with stage I lung adenocarcinoma. Each CDR3 is given with its conserved first and last residue. Only some rows state a clone size, as once, few, many or a class for expanded clones.

j_gene	v_gene	abundance	CDR3aa
TRBJ2-2	TRBV10-3	-	CAIRADRGHTGELFF
TRBJ2-1	TRBV11-3	-	CASSLDGLADYNEQFF
TRBJ1-1	TRBV10-3	-	CAIRTTGNTEAFF
TRBJ2-1	TRBV7-6	-	CASSLSSNEQFF
TRBJ2-5	TRBV12-5	few	CASGLVAAHRFLQETQYF
TRBJ2-7	TRBV2	-	CASKGGQGPYEQYF
TRBJ1-6	TRBV30	-	CAWSVLAGSRVHF
TRBJ1-3	TRBV5-1	-	CASSLGSASGNTIYF
TRBJ2-7	TRBV29-1	-	CSVGQGVDEQYF
TRBJ2-1	TRBV5-5	-	CASSLVVGGGEQFF
TRBJ2-1	TRBV2	-	CASSEPLSNEQFF
TRBJ2-2	TRBV5-4	-	CASSPGTSGRDGGGELFF
TRBJ2-7	TRBV10-2	-	CASSALAGVSEQYF
TRBJ2-1	TRBV7-3	-	CASSMGQGSYNEQFF
TRBJ2-1	TRBV7-3	-	CASSLSGSGRFIRSYNEQFF
TRBJ1-5	TRBV5-3	-	CARSFHRGRQPQHF
TRBJ2-3	TRBV11-2	-	CASSLRGTDTQYF
TRBJ2-7	TRBV11-2	-	CASSLGESYEQYF
TRBJ2-1	TRBV6-5	-	CASSRGDRNNEQFF
TRBJ2-5	TRBV14	-	CASSQEGLGPQETQYF
TRBJ2-1	TRBV11-3	-	CASSLGFGWGLAGVGNEQFF
TRBJ2-2	TRBV5-4	-	CASSFGDLTGELFF
TRBJ2-1	TRBV19	-	CASSSRTGGLSYNEQFF
TRBJ2-7	TRBV25-1	-	CASSYEGGYEQYF
TRBJ2-7	TRBV5-6	-	CASSFLDRGYEQYF
TRBJ2-7	TRBV5-1	-	CASSLAGKGGYEQYF
TRBJ1-6	TRBV6-1	-	CASGSEQGYNSPLHF
TRBJ1-4	TRBV2	-	CATGLGPINEKLFF
TRBJ1-1	TRBV6-5	-	CASSPGRVNTEAFF
TRBJ2-7	TRBV7-2	-	CASSLVAGEIQYF
TRBJ2-7	TRBV11-3	-	CASSPTQGYEQYF
TRBJ1-5	TRBV5-6	-	CASSLAGRGQPQHF
TRBJ1-1	TRBV9	-	CASSEGGSTEAFF
TRBJ2-2	TRBV5-1	-	CASSPDRPGTGELFF